One sample yielded the 27 T cell receptor beta chains listed below, sequenced in a study of blood T cell repertoires in COVID-19. Some clones are missing from TCRdb's copy, which holds only in-frame ones; the method was immunoSEQ multiplex PCR. The sample contains approximately 240,000 clones, around nine tenths of which appear only once. The specimen was PBMCs or T cells enriched from blood (not recorded which). The receptors come from a woman younger than 30 who had recovered from COVID-19.

The count of this clone is one. J is TRBJ1-1 and V is TRBV9; tentatively, D is TRBD1 (6 bases). Germline V gene sequence: CDR1 SGDLS, CDR2 YYNGEE. The V end lost 3 bases, the J end lost 1 base, and 10 bases lay between the germline ends. The CDR3 is 14 residues long. CDR3 loop: CASSADRTNTEAFF. The DNA of the CDR3 is TGTGCCAGCAGCGCGGACAGAACGAACACTGAAGCTTTCTTT.

The chain joins TRBV5-1 to TRBJ2-3; 14 bases are shared with TRBD2. J was trimmed by 4 bases and V by 0 bases; bases with no gene match: 7. The length of the CDR3 is 18 residues. Germline CDR1 SGHRS, CDR2 YFSETQ. CDR3 sequence reads: CASSLEGTSGSPADTQYF. In nucleotides, the CDR3 is TGCGCCAGCAGCTTGGAGGGGACTAGCGGGAGTCCGGCAGATACGCAGTATTTT. The complete variable domain, with remaining parts taken from reference TRBV5-1 and TRBJ2-3, reads KAGVTQTPRYLIKTRGQQVTLSCSPISGHRSVSWYQQTPGQGLQFLFEYFSETQRNKGNFPGRFSGRQFSNSRSEMNVSTLELGDSALYLCASSLEGTSGSPADTQYFGPGTRLTVL.

The chain couples TRBV18 to TRBJ1-2, with D possibly matching TRBD1 (6 bases). V dropped 4 bases and J dropped 2 bases, with 11 bases sitting between them. Germline V gene sequence: CDR1 KGHSH, CDR2 LQKENI. CDR3 length: 14 amino acids. The CDR3 DNA sequence: TGTGCCAGCTCACGACGGGACATAAACTATGGCTACACCTTC. This translates into CASSRRDINYGYTF.

This chain uses TRBV5-1 with TRBJ1-6, with D possibly TRBD1 on 6 matching bases. The CDR3 sequence is 17 residues long. Germline-derived CDR1 and CDR2 are SGHRS and YFSETQ. V gave up 4 bases and J gave up 0 bases, with 14 bases separating them. CDR3 DNA: TGCGCCAGCAGCATACGACAGGCTAGCTCCTATAATTCACCCCTCCACTTT. It codes for CASSIRQASSYNSPLHF.

The chain is built from TRBV28 and TRBJ1-1; tentatively, D is TRBD1 (5 bases). There are 15 residues in the CDR3. Germline CDR1 is MDHEN and CDR2 is SYDVKM. The V end was cut by 7 bases, the J end by 2 bases, with 17 bases between. CDR3 sequence (DNA): TGTGCCAGCACCAACGGTGGGGGGTATAACACTGAAGCTTTCTTT. Residues: CASTNGGGYNTEAFF.

V is TRBV13 and J is TRBJ1-2; 9 nucleotides agree with TRBD1. The CDR3 is 13 amino acids. Germline V lookup: CDR1 PRHDT, CDR2 FYEKMQ (reference sequence). V was clipped by 4 bases and J by 6 bases; unmatched bases: 3. This chain's CDR3 is CASSSGTGNGYTF. The DNA of the CDR3 is TGTGCCAGCAGCTCCGGGACAGGGAATGGCTACACCTTC.

The V gene is TRBV5-1, the J gene TRBJ2-1, with D possibly being TRBD1 (6 bases). Germline V gene data show CDR1 as SGHRS and CDR2 as YFSETQ. V was pared by 4 bases and J by 6 bases, with 14 bases between. The CDR3 is 14 amino acids. This chain's CDR3 is CASSLWPGANEQFF. DNA of the CDR3: TGCGCCAGCAGCCTGTGGCCAGGGGCCAATGAGCAGTTCTTC.

V gene TRBV5-5 combines with J gene TRBJ2-7; the D gene is possibly TRBD1 (6 bases). Between the trimmed V and J ends, which lost 4 bases and 5 bases, there was a span of 16 bases. Germline V gene lookup returns CDR1 SGHKS and CDR2 YYEKEE (reference sequence). The CDR3 contains 14 residues. The CDR3 DNA reads TGTGCCAGCAGCCTCTTCCAGGACAGAAACGAGCAGTACTTC. As protein: CASSLFQDRNEQYF.

The chain recombines TRBV28 with TRBJ2-5; the D is unclear. V dropped 6 bases and J dropped 4 bases, with 15 bases sitting between them. Germline V gives CDR1 MDHEN, CDR2 SYDVKM. This CDR3 has 14 amino acids. In DNA, the CDR3 is TGTGCCAGCAGCTTTAGTGGGCTTTTAGAGACCCAGTACTTC. Translating it yields CASSFSGLLETQYF.

This rearrangement joins TRBV28 to TRBJ2-5; TRBD1 matches 7 bases. V was clipped by 4 bases and J by 2 bases; unmatched bases: 7. CDR3 length: 15 residues. CDR1 and CDR2 (germline): MDHEN, SYDVKM. CDR3 sequence reads: CASSSTGLSQETQYF. The DNA for the CDR3 is TGTGCCAGCAGTTCGACAGGGTTGTCGCAAGAGACCCAGTACTTC.

The rearrangement links TRBV19 to TRBJ1-2, with 9 nucleotides matching TRBD1. V gave up 1 base and J gave up 4 bases; unmatched junction bases: 4. The CDR3 has 15 residues. CDR1 is LNHDA, CDR2 SQIVND, per germline (reference sequence). The CDR3 is CASSIGGDRVYGYTF. The CDR3 coding sequence is TGTGCCAGTAGTATAGGAGGGGACAGGGTCTATGGCTACACCTTC.

This chain uses TRBV7-2 with TRBJ2-3; no definite D call. From germline, CDR1 is SGHTA and CDR2 FQGNSA. The V and J ends lost 5 bases and 2 bases respectively, with 8 bases between them. The CDR3 sequence is 13 residues long. The CDR3 loop reads CASSPLSTDTQYF. CDR3 sequence (DNA): TGTGCCAGCAGCCCCTTATCCACAGATACGCAGTATTTT.

The chain has TRBV19 and TRBJ2-2; D gene unclear. The V and J ends lost 11 bases and 6 bases respectively, with 13 bases between them. The CDR3 extends over 12 amino acids. CDR1 and CDR2 from the germline V gene are LNHDA and SQIVND (reference sequence). The CDR3 reads CAVSSGAGELFF. In DNA form, the CDR3 reads TGTGCCGTGTCATCTGGAGCCGGGGAGCTGTTTTTT.

This rearrangement joins TRBV7-9 to TRBJ1-3, with a weak D call TRBD1 (6 bases). Trimming stripped 4 bases from V and 0 bases from J, with 13 bases between. This CDR3 spans 16 amino acids. Looked up from germline, CDR1 is SEHNR and CDR2 is FQNEAQ (reference sequence). The CDR3 nucleotides read TGTGCCAGCAGCTCCATCCGGGGGGCCTCTGGAAACACCATATATTTT. This translates into CASSSIRGASGNTIYF.

The table lists this clone with a count of one. The chain recombines TRBV5-1 with TRBJ1-1; 7 nucleotides align to TRBD1. Germline trimming cut 2 bases from V and 0 bases from J; bases unmatched to any gene: 4. Per germline, CDR1 SGHRS and CDR2 YFSETQ. The CDR3 is 15 amino acids. CDR3 protein: CASSFRQGMNTEAFF. As DNA, the CDR3 is TGCGCCAGCAGCTTCAGACAGGGTATGAACACTGAAGCTTTCTTT.

The chain combines TRBV10-2 with TRBJ2-3, with 13 positions matching TRBD2. CDR3 length: 17 residues. Per germline, CDR1 WSHSY and CDR2 SAAADI. The trim removed 5 bases at V and 0 bases at J, leaving 5 bases unmatched. As DNA, the CDR3 is TGCGCCAGCAGTCTCGGGACTAGCGGGGTTAGCACAGATACGCAGTATTTT. This sequence encodes CASSLGTSGVSTDTQYF.

The chain recombines TRBV6-6 with TRBJ2-3, with TRBD1 matching 9 bases. The V segment lost 4 bases and the J segment 7 bases; nucleotides outside the gene matches: 6. The CDR3 extends over 14 amino acids. Germline V lookup: CDR1 MNHNY, CDR2 SVGAGI (reference sequence). CDR3 in amino acids: CASSFGQGSNTQYF. The CDR3 nucleotides are TGTGCCAGCAGTTTCGGACAGGGGTCAAATACGCAGTATTTT.

This rearrangement joins TRBV12-3 or TRBV12-4 to TRBJ1-2; no clear D gene. This CDR3 comprises 11 residues. V shed 3 bases and J shed 7 bases, with 6 bases lying between them. The CDR3 reads CASSFGSGYTF. CDR3 DNA: TGTGCCAGCAGTTTTGGGAGTGGCTACACCTTC.

The chain has TRBV18 and TRBJ1-6; a possible D gene is TRBD1 (5 bases). The germline V gene encodes CDR1 KGHSH and CDR2 LQKENI. V lost 1 base, J lost 7 bases, and 14 bases lay in between. This CDR3 has 16 amino acids. CDR3 nucleotides: TGTGCCAGCTCACCACAGGGGCAAGGGGCAAATTCACCCCTCCACTTT. This sequence encodes CASSPQGQGANSPLHF.

The chain links TRBV3-1 (or the pseudogene TRBV3-2) to TRBJ2-7; D not resolved. The ends were cut back, 3 bases at V and 2 bases at J, with 8 bases in the middle. The germline V gene encodes CDR1 LGHDT and CDR2 YNNKEL (reference sequence). The CDR3 extends over 13 amino acids. The CDR3 spells CASSQAGPYEQYF. The CDR3, as DNA: TGTGCCAGCAGCCAGGCAGGTCCCTACGAGCAGTACTTC.

The chain combines TRBV19 with TRBJ2-6; 7 nucleotides line up with TRBD1. The CDR3 length is 15 residues. Trimming at V came to 9 bases and at J to 0 bases, leaving 5 bases not matched to a gene. Germline lookup yields CDR1 LNHDA and CDR2 SQIVND (reference sequence). The CDR3 reads CASRDRASGANVLTF. In nucleotides, the CDR3 is TGTGCCAGCAGAGACAGGGCCTCTGGGGCCAACGTCCTGACTTTC.

The V call is TRBV9, the J call TRBJ1-5; no firm D call. The CDR3 spans 14 residues. The V end lost 0 bases, the J end lost 1 base, and 5 bases lay between the germline ends. CDR1 and CDR2 from the germline V gene are SGDLS and YYNGEE. The CDR3 coding sequence is TGTGCCAGCAGCGTAGGTCAGAGCAATCAGCCCCAGCATTTT. Its translation is CASSVGQSNQPQHF.

The chain is built from TRBV19 and TRBJ2-5, with 10 bases that match TRBD1. CDR1 is LNHDA and CDR2 is SQIVND in the germline V gene (reference sequence). The V gene end was trimmed by 4 bases and the J gene end by 2 bases; junction bases not matched to a gene: 4. This CDR3 is 15 amino acids long. CDR3 nucleotide sequence: TGTGCCAGTAGTACTCAGGGACAGGGGCAAGAGACCCAGTACTTC. Protein: CASSTQGQGQETQYF. The full variable domain, in which reference TRBV19 and TRBJ2-5 provide the parts outside the CDR3, is DGGITQSPKYLFRKEGQNVTLSCEQNLNHDAMYWYRQDPGQGLRLIYYSQIVNDFQKGDIAEGYSVSREKKESFPLTVTSAQKNPTAFYLCASSTQGQGQETQYFGPGTRLLVL.

This clone was detected only once. CDR3 protein: CASTSGGPYEQYF. The CDR3 DNA is TGTGCCAGCACCAGCGGGGGCCCCTACGAGCAGTACTTC. V gene TRBV11-1 combines with J gene TRBJ2-7; the match to TRBD2 covers 8 bases. CDR3 length: 13 residues. The trim removed 7 bases at V and 2 bases at J, leaving 4 bases unmatched. Per the germline V gene, CDR1 is SGHAT and CDR2 is FQDESV (reference sequence).

The gene calls are TRBV11-3 and TRBJ1-1; TRBD1 matches 9 bases. CDR1 and CDR2 from the germline V gene are SGHNT and YENEEA. With V trimmed by 8 bases and J by 3 bases, 1 base remained unmatched. The CDR3 totals 12 residues. The CDR3 nucleotides read TGTGCCAGCGGGGACAGGGACACTGAAGCTTTCTTT. This encodes CASGDRDTEAFF. Supplemented by reference TRBV11-3 and TRBJ1-1, the full variable domain reads EAGVVQSPRYKIIEKKQPVAFWCNPISGHNTLYWYLQNLGQGPELLIRYENEEAVDDSQLPKDRFSAERLKGVDSTLKIQPAELGDSAVYLCASGDRDTEAFFGQGTRLTVV.

The rearrangement joins TRBV3-1 (or the pseudogene TRBV3-2) to TRBJ1-4; 9 positions match TRBD1. V trimming: 2 bases; J trimming: 7 bases; junction bases outside the gene matches: 5. The CDR3 loop spans 15 amino acids. In germline, CDR1 is LGHDT, CDR2 YNNKEL (reference sequence). The CDR3 sequence is CASSQPGQGPEKLFF. The CDR3 nucleotides are TGTGCCAGCAGCCAACCGGGACAGGGTCCTGAAAAACTGTTTTTT.

The chain recombines TRBV10-3 with TRBJ2-1; a possible D gene is TRBD2 (6 bases). Between the trimmed V and J ends, which lost 6 bases and 6 bases, there was a span of 12 bases. CDR1 is ENHRY, CDR2 SYGVKD, per germline. The CDR3 totals 13 residues. CDR3 sequence reads: CAIRPRDFNEQFF. CDR3 in DNA: TGTGCCATCAGGCCCCGGGACTTCAATGAGCAGTTCTTC.